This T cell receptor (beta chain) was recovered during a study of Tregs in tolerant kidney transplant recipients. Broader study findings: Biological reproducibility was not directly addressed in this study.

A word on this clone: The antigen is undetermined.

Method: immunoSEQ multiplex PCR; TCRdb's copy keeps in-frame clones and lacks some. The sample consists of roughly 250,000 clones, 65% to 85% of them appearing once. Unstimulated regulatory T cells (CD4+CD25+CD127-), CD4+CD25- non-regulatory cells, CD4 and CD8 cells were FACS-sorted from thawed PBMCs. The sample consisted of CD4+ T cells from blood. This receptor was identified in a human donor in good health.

The DNA of the CDR3 is TGTGCCAGCAGCTATGCCGGATCCCAAGAGACCCAGTACTTC. Its protein product is CASSYAGSQETQYF. The chain couples TRBV7-7 to TRBJ2-5, with D hard to call. V lost 4 bases to trimming and J lost 1 base, with 10 bases between them. This CDR3 contains 14 residues. CDR1 is SSHAT, CDR2 FNYEAQ, per germline (reference sequence).